This TCR beta chain was documented in a study of cytomegalovirus exposure and HLA in healthy donors. As for the study in general: In a previous analysis, 100 million to 140 million unique TCR beta sequences were found from about 190 million T cells.

Study results and caveats: Later analysis identified several of the most significant clusters that appeared linked to common viral pathogens.

The PCR made use of 60 Vbeta and 13 Jbeta primers. Clones were read by immunoSEQ multiplex PCR, and TCRdb kept only the in-frame ones, dropping some. The data show under 150,000 clones, 76% seen once. In the case of this clone: Antigen: not known. This specimen includes other DNA sequences encoding the same CDR3.

CDR1 is MNHNS, CDR2 SASEGT, per germline. This CDR3 has 15 amino acids. V was shortened by 4 bases and J by 6 bases, with 16 bases between the two germline ends. The source material was PBMCs. This receptor was obtained from a man aged 18 to 30 in good health and CMV-seronegative. The rearrangement uses TRBV6-1 and TRBJ1-5; D uncertain. The chain's CDR3 is CASSVSGEGGQPQHF. The CDR3 DNA follows: TGTGCCAGCAGTGTCTCGGGAGAAGGAGGTCAGCCCCAGCATTTT.